This T cell receptor beta chain was sequenced during a study of cytomegalovirus exposure and HLA in healthy donors (dated by TCRdb to the late 2010s). For the wider study: According to a later analysis, the 120 or so validation repertoires were produced on the same platform as the 666 repertoires of the first cohort. The study was designed to test whether signatures of past pathogen exposure could be identified by cataloging public T cell receptors. In addition to the first cohort of roughly 700 subjects, a separate validation cohort of approximately 130 different subjects was used. To predict cytomegalovirus infection status, the study brought together high-throughput TCR immunosequencing, statistical association of individual TCRs with disease status, and machine learning.

Results and caveats for the whole study, not just this receptor: The classifier was reported to diagnose cytomegalovirus status with high specificity and sensitivity in both the original cohort and the validation cohort. A later analysis had no HLA typing for the validation cohort, so co-occurrence there was scored across all 110 or so repertoires. While some public TCRs were present in many individuals, most TCR sequences turned up only very rarely across donors. The authors suggested that the approach could potentially be extended to other disease states and immunological phenotypes. A few of the identified cytomegalovirus-associated TCR beta chains were confirmed in vitro to be specific for cytomegalovirus antigens. In a later analysis, TCRs clustered in the first cohort were found to also tend to co-occur in the roughly 110 validation repertoires, with 94% of cluster scores above 0. In the study, some 160 TCR beta chains were listed as associated with cytomegalovirus.

The library was produced with the immunoSEQ multiplex PCR assay. As for the original processing: A statistical classification framework was developed to diagnose cytomegalovirus status using the catalog of TCR beta chain sequences. TCRdb retrieved this table from immuneACCESS and kept in-frame rearrangements only. Not all clones are present; in checked studies, unresolved V genes account for under half, and no reason is known for the remainder. V and J calls and clone size follow that table, whereas D and trimming were derived from the DNA. The sample contains about 83,000 clones, approximately 96% of them found a single time. 1.3% of the sample lies in the top ten. In regard to this clone: The target of this receptor is not known. Qualities for individual bases were not recorded, and no much larger clone is one base off.

Donors formed part of the validation cohort, which comprised about 130 subjects and was distinct from the first cohort of under 850 subjects. From cysteine to phenylalanine, the CDR3 is 16 amino acids long. This entry keeps only the CDR3 DNA: 48 bases, framed from base 1. From a lookup of the germline V gene, CDR1 and CDR2 are SGHDN and FVKESK. V lost 1 base and J lost 6 bases, and the count of bases not matched to a germline gene is 5. The sample comprised PBMCs. The chain was built from TRBV14 and TRBJ2-2, and 10 junctional nucleotides match TRBD2. The source is a woman aged 18-29 years in good health and CMV-seronegative. Here is the DNA: TGTGCCAGCAGCCAAGTGGGACTAGCGATTGCCGGGGAGCTGTTTTTT. Its translation reads: CASSQVGLAIAGELFF. Extended through the reference TRBV14 and TRBJ2-2 proteins, this CDR3 yields the full variable domain: EAGVTQFPSHSVIEKGQTVTLRCDPISGHDNLYWYRRVMGKEIKFLLHFVKESKQDESGMPNNRFLAERTGGTYSTLKVQPAELEDSGVYFCASSQVGLAIAGELFFGEGSRLTVL.